A selection of T cell receptor beta chains follows, all from one sample in a study of cytomegalovirus exposure and HLA in healthy donors. Produced via immunoSEQ multiplex PCR; TCRdb's table is partial and in-frame only. The sample shows around 150,000 clones, 60% to 80% of them seen only once. Input material: PBMCs. The receptors derive from a woman aged 50 to 60 in good health and CMV-seropositive. The conserved cysteine and the conserved F or W are not part of the CDR3 here. Each record gives: V gene, CDR3 protein.

>TRBV4-2
ASSQETDYGYT
>TRBV9
ASSVEGGETQY
>TRBV9
ASSATPQGVEKLF
>TRBV6-5
ASSYRTGYDQETQY
>TRBV19
ASTTGAWNTEAF
>TRBV10-3
AIRGAGATYEQY
>TRBV5-1
ASSLAGATDTQY
>TRBV19
ASSISFGRRGTDTQY
>TRBV10-3
AISTGGQGETQY
>TRBV4-1
ASSPQSGGANYNEQF
>TRBV28
ASSSTGQGTGNTIY
>TRBV10-3
AISESLAGENEQF
>TRBV29-1
SVAAGGLGETQY
>TRBV19
ASSPTGAYEQY
>TRBV27
ASSPSGQGGNTQY
>TRBV23-1
ASSQSGQVNTEAF
>TRBV4-1
ASSHGQPGPHEQY
>TRBV7-3
ASSPLVTGGTGELF
>TRBV18
ASSPPAEETQY
>TRBV28
ASSLFQGTNYGYT
>TRBV28
ASGAREEKLF
>TRBV7-8
ASRLTGGSEDTQY
>TRBV10-3
ATGGQTIAYEQY
>TRBV7-8
ASSLGLMTQY
>TRBV29-1
SVGTSGGSSYNEQF
>TRBV19
ASSSRDRGRMYEQY
>TRBV6-1
ASSESGTDGYEQY
>TRBV7-9
ASSLRDSNAYGYT
>TRBV9
ASGGTANEQF
>TRBV5-6
ASSLRTLPNYGYT
>TRBV4-1
ASSQVNRAFPAF
>TRBV6-6
ASTWGGDQPQH
>TRBV5-4
ASSSSGTSVETQY
>TRBV10-3
AISPRTGNSYEQY
>TRBV5-6
ASSLRTGLTEAF
>TRBV5-1
ASSFGTAEGGEQY
>TRBV5-4
ASSPSTGAGEKLF
>TRBV19
ASSSRRGNTEAF
>TRBV2
ASSERWSGLAGTYNEQF
>TRBV11-2
ASSLVSYEQY
>TRBV5-4
ASRNKGQGNGYT
>TRBV29-1
SVSRVNTGELF
>TRBV5-1
ASRAAYGQGSYEQY
>TRBV6-5
ASSFYHPPLNEQF
>TRBV7-2
ASSLITGPYNEQF
>TRBV4-3
ASSQDNGARAGTEAF
>TRBV21-1
ASSKKWGTGDYEQY
>TRBV6-5
ASSYSSSNQPQH
>TRBV30
AWSVSTHQPQH
>TRBV14
ASSQGQNYGYT